Sequencing of this T cell receptor beta chain was carried out in a study of PD-L1 blockade in urothelial cancer. Study as a whole: Atezolizumab 1,200 mg was given intravenously every 3 weeks, starting 2014. Bladder-origin urothelial cancer in males covered about 85% of the 29 patients.

The repertoire was sequenced with immunoSEQ multiplex PCR; TCRdb's copy has only in-frame clones and lacks some. Among some 2,500 clones listed, under 40% were seen once. The V end was cut by 0 bases, the J end by 8 bases, with 17 bases between. The CDR3 sequence is 16 residues long. Looked up from germline, CDR1 is SGHRS and CDR2 is YFSETQ. This clone was detected a few times. The input for sequencing was tumor tissue, taken before atezolizumab (anti-PD-L1) treatment. V gene TRBV5-1 combines with J gene TRBJ2-2, with D tentatively TRBD1 (6 bases). The TCR comes from a man in his sixties or seventies with urothelial cancer. The CDR3 reads CASSLGTTGPPGELFF. The CDR3 nucleotides read TGCGCCAGCAGCTTGGGTACTACAGGGCCCCCAGGGGAGCTGTTTTTT.